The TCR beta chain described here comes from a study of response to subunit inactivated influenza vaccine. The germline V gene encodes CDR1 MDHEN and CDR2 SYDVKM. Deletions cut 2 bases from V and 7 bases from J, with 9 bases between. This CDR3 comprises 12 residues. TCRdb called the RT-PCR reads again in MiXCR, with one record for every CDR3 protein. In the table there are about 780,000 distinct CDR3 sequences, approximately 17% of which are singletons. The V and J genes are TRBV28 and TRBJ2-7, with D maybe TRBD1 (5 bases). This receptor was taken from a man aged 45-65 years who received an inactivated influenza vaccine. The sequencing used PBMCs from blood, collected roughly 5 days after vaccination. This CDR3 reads CASSLQGKEQYF. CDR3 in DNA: TGTGCCAGCAGTTTACAGGGCAAGGAGCAGTACTTC. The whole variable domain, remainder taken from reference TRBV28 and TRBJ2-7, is DVKVTQSSRYLVKRTGEKVFLECVQDMDHENMFWYRQDPGLGLRLIYFSYDVKMKEKGDIPEGYSVSREKKERFSLILESASTNQTSMYLCASSLQGKEQYFGPGTRLTVT.